The 4 T cell receptor beta chains listed next were all sequenced from one sample in a study of cytomegalovirus exposure and HLA in healthy donors. The PCR had 60 Vbeta and 13 Jbeta primers. Measured with immunoSEQ multiplex PCR; TCRdb has only the in-frame clones, and not every one. The data contain about 160,000 clones, almost 80% of them singletons. The sample taken for sequencing was PBMCs. The receptors were gathered from a man aged 25 to 40 in good health and CMV-seronegative.

This clone occurred once. This sample includes further DNA sequences coding for the same CDR3. The rearrangement links TRBV9 to TRBJ2-3, with TRBD2 matching 11 bases. The V gene's germline CDR1 is SGDLS and CDR2 YYNGEE. The ends lost 1 base at V and 3 bases at J; junction bases unmatched: 1. The CDR3 totals 15 residues. CDR3 sequence (DNA): TGTGCCAGCAGCGTAAGGACTAGCGGGACAGATACGCAGTATTTT. This translates into CASSVRTSGTDTQYF.

The chain combines TRBV11-2 with TRBJ1-1; no definite D call. V lost 1 base, J lost 10 bases, and 7 bases lay in between. Germline V CDR1 and CDR2: SGHAT, FQNNGV. This CDR3 has 11 residues. The CDR3 DNA is TGTGCCAGCAGCTTAGGGGCGGGAGCTTTCTTT. Protein: CASSLGAGAFF.

The chain has TRBV19 and TRBJ2-7, with TRBD2 as a possible D gene (6 bases). This CDR3 is 15 amino acids long. The germline V gene encodes CDR1 LNHDA and CDR2 SQIVND (reference sequence). V dropped 4 bases and J dropped 2 bases, with 15 bases sitting between them. CDR3 sequence (DNA): TGTGCCAGTAGTAATCCGGGACTGTCGACCTACGAGCAGTACTTC. Its translation: CASSNPGLSTYEQYF.

The chain carries TRBV13 and TRBJ2-7; possible D gene TRBD2, 5 bases. Germline V gene sequence: CDR1 PRHDT, CDR2 FYEKMQ (reference sequence). V lost 0 bases to trimming and J lost 1 base, with 7 bases between them. The CDR3 runs 14 residues. CDR3 DNA sequence: TGTGCCAGCAGCTTAGGGGGCGGGTCCTACGAGCAGTACTTC. It encodes CASSLGGGSYEQYF.